This T cell receptor beta chain was found in a study of blood T cell repertoires in COVID-19. Trimming took 1 base from V and 5 from J; bases not matched to a gene: 10. Germline values: CDR1 LGHDT, CDR2 YNNKEL (reference sequence). There are 16 residues in the CDR3. In the study's own analysis: Reference gene primers were amplified, and this amplification served to estimate nucleated cell counts. Using immunoSEQ multiplex PCR, the repertoire was profiled, and TCRdb retains in-frame clones only, with some absent. V and J calls and clone size are those listed in that table; D and trimming were worked out from the DNA. Altogether approximately 150,000 clones are present, roughly 84% being singletons, with the ten largest covering more than 1%.

Sequenced sample: peripheral blood. V is TRBV3-1 (or the pseudogene TRBV3-2) and J is TRBJ1-2, with 7 bases identical to TRBD1. This TCR was recovered from a man in his forties or fifties with acute or convalescent COVID-19. CDR3 sequence: CASSQALTGQSYGYTF. The DNA of the CDR3 is TGTGCCAGCAGCCAAGCTCTTACGGGACAGTCATATGGCTACACCTTC.